The 5 T cell receptor beta chains presented below share a single source sample, sequenced in a study of blood T cell repertoires in COVID-19. TCRdb keeps only in-frame clones here, not all; method: immunoSEQ multiplex PCR. Of roughly 230,000 clones listed, about 85% are singletons. Source material: PBMCs or T cells enriched from blood (not recorded which). The source of these receptors is a woman aged 50 to 65 who had been exposed to COVID-19.

This clone was picked up one time. The chain couples TRBV7-6 to TRBJ1-2; 7 bases fit TRBD1. CDR3 length: 15 amino acids. Germline V gene data show CDR1 as SGHVS and CDR2 as FNYEAQ. The V segment lost 3 bases and the J segment 5 bases; nucleotides outside the gene matches: 9. For the CDR3, the DNA is TGTGCCAGCAGCTTTCGACAGGGACTTATATATGGCTACACCTTC. Translation gives CASSFRQGLIYGYTF. The full variable domain, rest sourced from reference TRBV7-6 and TRBJ1-2, is GAGVSQSPRYKVTKRGQDVALRCDPISGHVSLYWYRQALGQGPEFLTYFNYEAQQDKSGLPNDRFSAERPEGSISTLTIQRTEQRDSAMYRCASSFRQGLIYGYTFGSGTRLTVV.

In DNA form, the CDR3 reads TGTGCCAGCAGCTTCACCGGGACAGGGACGCAGTATTTT. Translated: CASSFTGTGTQYF. V gene TRBV7-2 combines with J gene TRBJ2-3; 9 bases agree with TRBD1. The CDR3 length is 13 residues. J gave up 9 bases and V 3 bases, and 4 bases lay outside the gene matches. From germline, CDR1 is SGHTA and CDR2 FQGNSA.

In DNA form, the CDR3 reads TGCGCCTCAATGCCAAACGGGGGCACAGATACGCAGTATTTT. This gives the protein CASMPNGGTDTQYF. This sequence joins TRBV5-1 and TRBJ2-3; D is possibly TRBD2 (5 bases). CDR1 SGHRS and CDR2 YFSETQ come from the germline V gene. The CDR3 is 14 residues long. Trimming stripped 10 bases from V and 1 base from J, with 16 bases between.

The chain recombines TRBV19 with TRBJ1-2; no clear D. The germline gives CDR1 LNHDA, CDR2 SQIVND (reference sequence). This CDR3 region has 13 residues. The germline V and J ends were trimmed by 5 bases and 4 bases, with 11 bases remaining between them. CDR3: CASSLSEFYGYTF. CDR3 bases: TGTGCCAGTAGTTTGAGCGAGTTCTATGGCTACACCTTC.

This chain joins TRBV3-1 (or the pseudogene TRBV3-2) and TRBJ2-6, with D tentatively TRBD2 (5 bases). The germline gives CDR1 LGHDT, CDR2 YNNKEL (reference sequence). Between the trimmed V and J ends, which lost 5 bases and 0 bases, there was a span of 11 bases. This CDR3 spans 16 amino acids. DNA for the CDR3: TGTGCCAGCAGCTACCGGGATTTCTCTGGGGCCAACGTCCTGACTTTC. This codes for CASSYRDFSGANVLTF.